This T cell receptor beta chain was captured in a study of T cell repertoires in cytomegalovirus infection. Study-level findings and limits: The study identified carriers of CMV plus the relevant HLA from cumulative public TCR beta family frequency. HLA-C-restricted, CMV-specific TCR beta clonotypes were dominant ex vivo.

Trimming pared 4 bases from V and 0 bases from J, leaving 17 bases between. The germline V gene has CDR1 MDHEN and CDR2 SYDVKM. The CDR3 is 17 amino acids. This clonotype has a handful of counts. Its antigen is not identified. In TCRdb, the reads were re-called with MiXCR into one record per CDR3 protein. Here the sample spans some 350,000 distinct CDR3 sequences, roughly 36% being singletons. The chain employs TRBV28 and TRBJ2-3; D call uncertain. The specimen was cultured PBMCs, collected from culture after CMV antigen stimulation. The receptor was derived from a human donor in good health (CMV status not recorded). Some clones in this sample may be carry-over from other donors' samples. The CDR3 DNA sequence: TGTGCCAGCAGTTCTCCTCTAGGGCGTACTAGCACAGATACGCAGTATTTT. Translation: CASSSPLGRTSTDTQYF.